These 8 T cell receptor beta chains originate from one sample sequenced in a study of cytotoxic CD8 clonotypes in ibrutinib-treated CLL. Data came from immunoSEQ multiplex PCR; TCRdb stores just in-frame clones and leaves some out. The repertoire holds roughly 150,000 clones, less than 85% seen once, with roughly 4.5% in the top ten. The sample here was PBMCs, taken after 24 months of ibrutinib treatment. Receptors were obtained from a human donor with chronic lymphocytic leukemia.

The gene calls are TRBV6-4 and TRBJ2-1; the D is unclear. This CDR3 has 16 residues. Per germline, CDR1 MRHNA and CDR2 SNTAGT. With 4 bases removed from V and 0 bases from J, the gap between germline ends came to 13 bases. The CDR3 loop reads CASSGQALSSYNEQFF. As DNA, the CDR3 is TGTGCCAGCAGTGGGCAGGCCCTAAGCTCCTACAATGAGCAGTTCTTC.

This chain uses TRBV5-6 with TRBJ1-5; no reliable D call. This CDR3 is 14 amino acids long. V lost 0 bases to trimming and J lost 3 bases, with 7 bases between them. CDR1 and CDR2 from the germline V gene are SGHDT and YYEEEE. CDR3 in DNA: TGTGCCAGCAGCTTGGACACATACAATCAGCCCCAGCATTTT. Its translation: CASSLDTYNQPQHF.

The genes are TRBV11-2 and TRBJ1-2; the match to TRBD1 covers 7 bases. This CDR3 comprises 14 residues. The V and J ends lost 1 base and 8 bases, in that order; junction bases with no gene match: 7. Germline V lookup: CDR1 SGHAT, CDR2 FQNNGV. The CDR3 loop reads CASSLVHEGAGYTF. The CDR3, as DNA: TGTGCCAGCAGCTTAGTCCACGAGGGGGCGGGCTACACCTTC.

This rearrangement joins TRBV11-3 to TRBJ2-5; D is perhaps TRBD1 or TRBD2 (5 bases each). This CDR3 has 14 residues. Per germline, CDR1 SGHNT and CDR2 YENEEA. Trimming took off 5 bases at V and 5 bases at J, with 15 bases between the two ends. The CDR3 protein is CASSPHGTRETQYF. CDR3 DNA sequence: TGTGCCAGCAGCCCCCATGGGACGCGGGAGACCCAGTACTTC.

The chain is built from TRBV27 and TRBJ1-1; weak D call: TRBD1 (6 bases). Germline V gives CDR1 MNHEY, CDR2 SMNVEV (reference sequence). CDR3 length equals 13 residues. Trimming removed 8 bases at V and 5 bases at J, with 15 bases between. In DNA form, the CDR3 reads TGTGCCAGCGGAGTACAGGGTAAAACTGAAGCTTTCTTT. Encoded protein: CASGVQGKTEAFF.

This clone was counted between two and nine times. The V call is TRBV6-6, the J call TRBJ1-2; D may be TRBD1 (6 bases). Germline CDR1 reads MNHNY; CDR2 reads SVGAGI (reference sequence). Trimming cost V 5 bases and J 6 bases, with 16 bases left between them. The CDR3 is 14 amino acids. CDR3 coding DNA: TGTGCCAGCAGTCAACCAAGGGGGGCGGATGGCTACACCTTC. Encoded protein: CASSQPRGADGYTF.

This chain uses TRBV6-1 with TRBJ1-2; 8 bases map to TRBD1. The CDR3 covers 12 residues. Trimming cost V 6 bases and J 6 bases; bases outside gene matches: 3. Germline V CDR1 and CDR2: MNHNS, SASEGT. CDR3 sequence: CASSRGRDGYTF. The CDR3 DNA is TGTGCCAGCAGCAGGGGGCGCGATGGCTACACCTTC.

This rearrangement joins TRBV6-6 to TRBJ1-1; tentative D call: TRBD1 (5 bases). V lost 2 bases, J lost 6 bases, and 10 bases lay in between. Germline V lookup: CDR1 MNHNY, CDR2 SVGAGI (reference sequence). The length of the CDR3 is 13 residues. This CDR3 is CASSYTGEAEAFF. The CDR3 DNA follows: TGTGCCAGCAGTTACACGGGGGAGGCTGAAGCTTTCTTT.